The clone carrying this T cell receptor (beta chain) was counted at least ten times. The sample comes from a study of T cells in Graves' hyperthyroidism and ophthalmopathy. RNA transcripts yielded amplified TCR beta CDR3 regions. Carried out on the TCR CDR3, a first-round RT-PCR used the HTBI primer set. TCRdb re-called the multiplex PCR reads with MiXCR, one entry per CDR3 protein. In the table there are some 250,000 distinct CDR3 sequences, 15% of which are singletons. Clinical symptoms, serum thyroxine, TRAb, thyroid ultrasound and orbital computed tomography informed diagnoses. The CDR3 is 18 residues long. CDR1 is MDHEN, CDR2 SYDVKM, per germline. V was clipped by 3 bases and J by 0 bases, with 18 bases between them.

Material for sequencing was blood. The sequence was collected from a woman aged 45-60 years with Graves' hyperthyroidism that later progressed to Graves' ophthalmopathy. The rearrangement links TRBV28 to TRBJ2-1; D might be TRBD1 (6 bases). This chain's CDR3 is CASSLIRDTTGSYNEQFF. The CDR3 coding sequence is TGTGCCAGCAGTTTGATCCGGGACACGACGGGCTCCTACAATGAGCAGTTCTTC.